This T cell receptor beta chain was recovered during a study of T cells in Graves' hyperthyroidism and ophthalmopathy. Study-level information: Peripheral blood was collected at initial diagnosis, before any treatment.

CDR3 length: 13 residues. J gave up 13 bases and V 1 base, and 6 bases lay outside the gene matches. From germline, CDR1 is LNHNV and CDR2 YYDKDF (reference sequence). This clonotype was recorded at least ten times. The CDR3 regions of TCR beta were amplified from RNA transcripts. Carried out on the TCR CDR3, a first-round RT-PCR used the HTBI primer set. MiXCR, run by TCRdb on the multiplex PCR reads, gives a single entry per CDR3 protein. The sample records nearly 110,000 distinct CDR3 sequences, 16% being singletons. The source of this sequence is a woman aged 50 to 60 with Graves' hyperthyroidism. The chain employs TRBV15 and TRBJ2-1; 8 bases fit TRBD2. Material for sequencing was blood. The CDR3 bases are TGTGCCACCAGCAGAGCGAAGGCGGGAGGTCAGTTCTTC. Translating it yields CATSRAKAGGQFF.